This T cell receptor beta chain is from a study of cytomegalovirus exposure and HLA in healthy donors. Study-wide background: The 90 to 150 validation repertoires and the approximately 630 first-cohort repertoires shared a platform, a later analysis reported.

The study's findings and limits: The TCR clusters that emerged in the first cohort tended, a later analysis found, to co-occur in the 120 or so validation repertoires. Altogether, 150 or so TCR beta chains were recorded as cytomegalovirus-associated.

The germline V gene encodes CDR1 SEHNR and CDR2 FQNEAQ (reference sequence). V lost 2 bases and J lost 5, with 5 bases in between. The CDR3 is made up of 12 amino acids. The assay was immunoSEQ multiplex PCR, and TCRdb's table has in-frame clones only and misses some. The data hold roughly 100,000 clones, with approximately 81% observed a single time. Of note for this clone: Its antigen is not known.

This clonotype originated in a young man in good health and CMV-seropositive. The specimen was PBMCs. J is TRBJ2-3 and V is TRBV7-9; the D gene is possibly TRBD2 (5 bases). The CDR3 loop is CASSLSGDTQYF. CDR3 DNA sequence: TGTGCCAGCAGCTTAAGCGGAGATACGCAGTATTTT.